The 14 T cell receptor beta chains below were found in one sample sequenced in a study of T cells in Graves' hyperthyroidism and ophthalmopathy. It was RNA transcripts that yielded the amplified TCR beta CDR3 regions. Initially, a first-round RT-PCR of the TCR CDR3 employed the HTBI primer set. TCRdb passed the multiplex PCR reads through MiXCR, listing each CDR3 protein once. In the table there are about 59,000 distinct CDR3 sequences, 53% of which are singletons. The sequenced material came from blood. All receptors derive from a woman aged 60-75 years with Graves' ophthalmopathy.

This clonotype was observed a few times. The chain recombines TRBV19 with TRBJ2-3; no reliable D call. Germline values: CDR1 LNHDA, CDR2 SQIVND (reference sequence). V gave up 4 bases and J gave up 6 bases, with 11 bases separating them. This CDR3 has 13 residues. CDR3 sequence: CASSTGLADTQYF. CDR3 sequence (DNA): TGTGCCAGTAGTACGGGCCTGGCGGATACGCAGTATTTT. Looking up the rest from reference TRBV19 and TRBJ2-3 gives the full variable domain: DGGITQSPKYLFRKEGQNVTLSCEQNLNHDAMYWYRQDPGQGLRLIYYSQIVNDFQKGDIAEGYSVSREKKESFPLTVTSAQKNPTAFYLCASSTGLADTQYFGPGTRLTVL.

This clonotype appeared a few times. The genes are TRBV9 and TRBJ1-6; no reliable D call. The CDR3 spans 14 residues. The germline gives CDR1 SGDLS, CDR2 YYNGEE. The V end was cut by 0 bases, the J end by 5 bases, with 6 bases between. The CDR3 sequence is CASSVVSHNSPLHF. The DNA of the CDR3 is TGTGCCAGCAGCGTAGTCAGTCATAATTCACCCCTCCACTTT.

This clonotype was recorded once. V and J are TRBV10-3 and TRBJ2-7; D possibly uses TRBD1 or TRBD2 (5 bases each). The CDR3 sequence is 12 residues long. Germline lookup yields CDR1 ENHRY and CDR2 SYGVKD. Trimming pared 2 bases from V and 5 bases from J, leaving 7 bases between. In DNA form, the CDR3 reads TGTGCCATCAGTGAGATGGGGGACGAGCAGTACGTC. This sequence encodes CAISEMGDEQYV.

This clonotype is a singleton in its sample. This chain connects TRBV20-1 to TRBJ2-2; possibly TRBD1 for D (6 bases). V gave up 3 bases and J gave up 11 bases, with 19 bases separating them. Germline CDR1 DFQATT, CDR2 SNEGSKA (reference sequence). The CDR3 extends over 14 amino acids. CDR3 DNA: TGCAGTGCTAGCCTGACAGGACCCAAGGGCGAGCTGTTTTTT. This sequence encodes CSASLTGPKGELFF.

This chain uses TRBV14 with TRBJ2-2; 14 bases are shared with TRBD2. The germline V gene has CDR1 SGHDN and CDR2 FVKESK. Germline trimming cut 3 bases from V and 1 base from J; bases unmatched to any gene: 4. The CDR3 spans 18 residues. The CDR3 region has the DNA TGTGCCAGCAGCCAGGGACTAGCGGGAGTCAAGAACACCGGGGAGCTGTTTTTT. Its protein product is CASSQGLAGVKNTGELFF.

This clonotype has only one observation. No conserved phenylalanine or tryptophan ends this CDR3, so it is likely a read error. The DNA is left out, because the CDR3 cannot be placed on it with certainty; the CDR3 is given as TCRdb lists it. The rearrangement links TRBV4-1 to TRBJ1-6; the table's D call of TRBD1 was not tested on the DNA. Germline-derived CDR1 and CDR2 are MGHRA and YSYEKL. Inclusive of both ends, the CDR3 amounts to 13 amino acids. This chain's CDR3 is CASSREGDSPPHS.

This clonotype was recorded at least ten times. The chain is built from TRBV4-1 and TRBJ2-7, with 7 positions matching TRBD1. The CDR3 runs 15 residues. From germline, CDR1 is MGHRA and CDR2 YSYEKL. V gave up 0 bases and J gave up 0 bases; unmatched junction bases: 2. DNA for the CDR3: TGCGCCAGCAGCCAAGAATGGACAGGCTCCTACGAGCAGTACTTC. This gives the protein CASSQEWTGSYEQYF.

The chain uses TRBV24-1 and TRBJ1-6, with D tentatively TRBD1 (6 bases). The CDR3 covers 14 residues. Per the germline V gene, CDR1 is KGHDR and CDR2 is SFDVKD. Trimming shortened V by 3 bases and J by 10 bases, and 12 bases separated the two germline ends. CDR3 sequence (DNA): TGTGCCACCAGTGATGGGACAATGGCGTCACCCCTCCACTTT. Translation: CATSDGTMASPLHF.

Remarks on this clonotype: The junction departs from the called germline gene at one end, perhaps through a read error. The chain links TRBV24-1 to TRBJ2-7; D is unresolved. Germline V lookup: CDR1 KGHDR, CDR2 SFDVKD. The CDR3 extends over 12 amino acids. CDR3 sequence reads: CATSELGYGQYF. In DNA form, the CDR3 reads TGTGCCACCAGTGAACTGGGTTACGGGCAGTACTTC.

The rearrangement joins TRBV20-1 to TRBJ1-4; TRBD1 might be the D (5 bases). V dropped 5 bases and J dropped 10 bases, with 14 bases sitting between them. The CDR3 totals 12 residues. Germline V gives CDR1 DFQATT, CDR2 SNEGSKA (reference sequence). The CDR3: CSAGDDKGKLFF. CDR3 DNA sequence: TGCAGTGCTGGGGACGATAAAGGAAAACTGTTTTTT.

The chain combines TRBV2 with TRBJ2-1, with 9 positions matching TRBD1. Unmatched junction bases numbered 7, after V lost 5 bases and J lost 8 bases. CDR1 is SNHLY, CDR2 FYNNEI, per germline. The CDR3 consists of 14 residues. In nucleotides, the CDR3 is TGTGCCAGCAGTTGGGGACAGGGCGGCGATGAGCAGTTCTTC. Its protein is CASSWGQGGDEQFF.

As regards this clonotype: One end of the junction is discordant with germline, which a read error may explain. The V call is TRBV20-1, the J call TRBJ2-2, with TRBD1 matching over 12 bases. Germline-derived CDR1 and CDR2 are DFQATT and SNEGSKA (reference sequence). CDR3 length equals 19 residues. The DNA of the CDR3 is TGCAGTGCTCAAGCTACTCCCGGGACAGGGGGCGAGAACGCCGGGGAGCTGTCTTTT. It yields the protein CSAQATPGTGGENAGELSF.

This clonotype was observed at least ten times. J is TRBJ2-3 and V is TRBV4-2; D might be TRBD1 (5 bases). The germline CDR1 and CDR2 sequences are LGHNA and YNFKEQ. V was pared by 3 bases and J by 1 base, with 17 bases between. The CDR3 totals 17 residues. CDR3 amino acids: CASSQTQQGRGTDTQYF. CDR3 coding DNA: TGTGCCAGCAGCCAGACCCAGCAGGGCCGGGGCACAGATACGCAGTATTTT.

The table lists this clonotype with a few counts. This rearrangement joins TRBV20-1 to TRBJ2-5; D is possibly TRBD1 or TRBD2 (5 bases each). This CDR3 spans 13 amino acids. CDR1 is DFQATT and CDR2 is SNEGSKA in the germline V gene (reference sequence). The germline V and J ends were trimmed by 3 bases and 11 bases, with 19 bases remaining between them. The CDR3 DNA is TGCAGTGCTAGGGACTGGGGCGAGGAGGTTCAGTACTTC. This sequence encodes CSARDWGEEVQYF.